The next 6 T cell receptor beta chains were all read from a single sample in a study of a mutant IDH1 vaccine in newly diagnosed glioma. Their antigens remain unidentified. This sample's time point: week 5, during vaccination. Vaccinated patients received 300 ug of mutant IDH1 20-mer peptide per dose, with topical imiquimod. Data came from immunoSEQ multiplex PCR; TCRdb stores just in-frame clones and leaves some out. The sample holds 35,000 to 45,000 clones, approximately 80% seen once. Sequences were derived from PBMCs, sampled from a glioma patient whose treatment included an IDH1 peptide vaccine. These receptors were obtained from a man between 50 and 59 years old with glioma.

This rearrangement joins TRBV29-1 to TRBJ1-2; 8 positions match TRBD1. The trim removed 4 bases at V and 4 bases at J, leaving 11 bases unmatched. CDR3 size: 15 residues. Germline V gives CDR1 SQVTM, CDR2 ANQGSEA. CDR3 amino acids: CSVAGGTGEFYGYTF. The CDR3 DNA follows: TGCAGCGTTGCCGGAGGGACAGGCGAGTTCTATGGCTACACCTTC.

This clone was counted between two and nine times. The rearrangement links TRBV30 to TRBJ1-1; D not certain. Trimming removed 4 bases at V and 7 bases at J, with 13 bases between. CDR1 is GTSNPN, CDR2 SVGIG, per germline (reference sequence). The CDR3 covers 12 residues. The CDR3 sequence: CAWTGTNVEAFF. In DNA form, the CDR3 reads TGTGCCTGGACAGGAACAAATGTTGAAGCTTTCTTT. The variable domain in full, with the rest retrieved from reference TRBV30 and TRBJ1-1, is SQTIHQWPATLVQPVGSPLSLECTVEGTSNPNLYWYRQAAGRGLQLLFYSVGIGQISSEVPQNLSASRPQDRQFILSSKKLLLSDSGFYLCAWTGTNVEAFFGQGTRLTVV.

In this sample, this clone turned up once. The chain couples TRBV29-1 to TRBJ1-1; D possibly corresponds to TRBD1 (5 bases). In germline, CDR1 is SQVTM, CDR2 ANQGSEA. The CDR3 runs to 13 residues. V dropped 1 base and J dropped 1 base, with 7 bases sitting between them. CDR3 residues: CSVEVGQNTEAFF. The CDR3 region has the DNA TGCAGCGTTGAAGTAGGACAGAACACTGAAGCTTTCTTT.

The chain joins TRBV4-1 to TRBJ2-5; 7 positions match TRBD1. Germline V CDR1 and CDR2: MGHRA, YSYEKL. V trimming: 6 bases; J trimming: 2 bases; junction bases outside the gene matches: 15. The CDR3 spans 17 residues. The DNA of the CDR3 is TGCGCCAGCAGACGAACCCGAGCCTCAGGGGGACAAGAGACCCAGTACTTC. It translates to CASRRTRASGGQETQYF.

This chain links TRBV4-1 with TRBJ2-2; perhaps D is TRBD1 or TRBD2 (7 bases each). The CDR3 has 15 amino acids. Between the trimmed V and J ends, which lost 6 bases and 4 bases, there was a span of 15 bases. Germline lookup yields CDR1 MGHRA and CDR2 YSYEKL. CDR3 residues: CASRPRGGLTGELFF. The CDR3, as DNA: TGCGCCAGCAGGCCCAGGGGGGGGCTCACCGGGGAGCTGTTTTTT.

This clone showed up just a few times. The chain uses TRBV29-1 and TRBJ1-1; D is uncertain. Germline values: CDR1 SQVTM, CDR2 ANQGSEA. V shed 2 bases and J shed 3 bases, with 4 bases lying between them. There are 11 residues in the CDR3. Here the CDR3 reads CSVERDTEAFF. Here the CDR3 DNA reads TGCAGCGTTGAAAGGGACACTGAAGCTTTCTTT.